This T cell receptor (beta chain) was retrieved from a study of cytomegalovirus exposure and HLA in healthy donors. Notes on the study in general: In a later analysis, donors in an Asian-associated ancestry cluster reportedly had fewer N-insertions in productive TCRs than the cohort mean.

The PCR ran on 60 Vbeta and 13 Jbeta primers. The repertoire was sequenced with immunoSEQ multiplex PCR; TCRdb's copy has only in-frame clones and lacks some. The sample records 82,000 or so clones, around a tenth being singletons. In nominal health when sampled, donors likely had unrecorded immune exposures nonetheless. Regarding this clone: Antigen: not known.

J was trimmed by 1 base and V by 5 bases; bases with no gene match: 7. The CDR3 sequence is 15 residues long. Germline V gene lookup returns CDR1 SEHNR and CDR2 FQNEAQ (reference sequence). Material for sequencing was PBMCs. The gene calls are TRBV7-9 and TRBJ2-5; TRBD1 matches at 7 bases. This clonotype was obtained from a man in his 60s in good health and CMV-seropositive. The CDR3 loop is CASSRGQIGQETQYF. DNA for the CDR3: TGTGCCAGCAGCAGGGGACAGATAGGCCAAGAGACCCAGTACTTC.